This paragraph covers one TCR beta chain sequence. Authors' processing steps: Counts of nucleated cells, estimated from reference gene primer amplification, were obtained. Generated by immunoSEQ multiplex PCR, the TCRdb table keeps only in-frame clones and is missing some. For V, J and clone size, that table is used; D and trimming come from the DNA. The sample holds approximately 210,000 clones, 84% seen once. The sample belongs to a study of blood T cell repertoires in COVID-19. Study information: Samples came from the United States, Italy and Spain, spanning acute and convalescent COVID-19. T cells, B-cell-depleted T cells, or PBMCs supplied cDNA or gDNA.

The CDR3 is 13 amino acids. The V end lost 3 bases, the J end lost 6 bases, and 11 bases lay between the germline ends. The sequencing sample was made of peripheral blood. The J gene is TRBJ1-1, the V gene TRBV12-3 or TRBV12-4; D is unresolved. The TCR sequence derives from a woman aged 65 to 85 with active or convalescent COVID-19. CDR3 sequence: CASSFQGRAEAFF. In DNA, the CDR3 is TGTGCCAGCAGTTTTCAAGGGAGGGCTGAAGCTTTCTTT.